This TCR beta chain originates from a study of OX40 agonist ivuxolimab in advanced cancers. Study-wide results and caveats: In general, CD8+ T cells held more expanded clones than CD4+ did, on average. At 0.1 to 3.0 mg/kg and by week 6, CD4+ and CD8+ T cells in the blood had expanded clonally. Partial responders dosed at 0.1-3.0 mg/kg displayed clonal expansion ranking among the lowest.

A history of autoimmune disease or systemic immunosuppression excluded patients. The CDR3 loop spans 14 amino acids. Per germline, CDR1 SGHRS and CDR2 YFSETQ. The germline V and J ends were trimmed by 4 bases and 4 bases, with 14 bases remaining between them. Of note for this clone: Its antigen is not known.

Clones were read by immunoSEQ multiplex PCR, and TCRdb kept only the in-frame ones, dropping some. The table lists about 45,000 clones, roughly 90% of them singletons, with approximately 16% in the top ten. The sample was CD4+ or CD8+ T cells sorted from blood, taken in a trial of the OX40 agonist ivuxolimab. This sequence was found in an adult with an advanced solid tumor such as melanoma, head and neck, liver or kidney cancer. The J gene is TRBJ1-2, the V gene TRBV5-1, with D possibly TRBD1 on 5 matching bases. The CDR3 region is CASSPGLGGYGYTF. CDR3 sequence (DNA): TGCGCCAGCAGCCCAGGGCTGGGTGGCTATGGCTACACCTTC.